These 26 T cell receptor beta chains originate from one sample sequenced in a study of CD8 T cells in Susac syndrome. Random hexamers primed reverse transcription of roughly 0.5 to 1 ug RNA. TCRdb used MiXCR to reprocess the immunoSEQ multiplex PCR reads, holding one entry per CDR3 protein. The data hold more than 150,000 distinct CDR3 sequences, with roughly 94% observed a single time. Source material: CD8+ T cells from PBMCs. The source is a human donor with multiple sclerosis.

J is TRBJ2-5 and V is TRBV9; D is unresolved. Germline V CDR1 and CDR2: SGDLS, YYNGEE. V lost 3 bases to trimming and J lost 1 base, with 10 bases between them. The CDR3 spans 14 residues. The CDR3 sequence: CASSAHAGQETQYF. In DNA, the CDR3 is TGTGCCAGCAGCGCTCATGCAGGCCAAGAGACCCAGTACTTC.

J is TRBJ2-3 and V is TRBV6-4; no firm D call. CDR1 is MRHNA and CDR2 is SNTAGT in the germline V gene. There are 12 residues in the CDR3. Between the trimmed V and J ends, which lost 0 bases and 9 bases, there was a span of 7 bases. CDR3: CASSDSTGTQYF. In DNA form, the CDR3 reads TGTGCCAGCAGTGACTCGACTGGGACGCAGTATTTT.

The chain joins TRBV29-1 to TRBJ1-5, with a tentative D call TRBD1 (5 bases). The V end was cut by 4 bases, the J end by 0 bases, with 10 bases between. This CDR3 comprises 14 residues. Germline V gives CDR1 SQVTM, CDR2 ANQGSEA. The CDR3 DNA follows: TGCAGCGTTGGAGTTCAGGGTAGCAATCAGCCCCAGCATTTT. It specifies CSVGVQGSNQPQHF.

DNA of the CDR3: TGCAGCGTTGAGGGGGGAGACGTTGATGGCTACACCTTC. This codes for CSVEGGDVDGYTF. The V gene is TRBV29-1, the J gene TRBJ1-2; perhaps TRBD1 as D (5 bases). This CDR3 contains 13 residues. Trimming left V 3 bases short and J 6 bases short, with 14 bases between. Germline V lookup: CDR1 SQVTM, CDR2 ANQGSEA.

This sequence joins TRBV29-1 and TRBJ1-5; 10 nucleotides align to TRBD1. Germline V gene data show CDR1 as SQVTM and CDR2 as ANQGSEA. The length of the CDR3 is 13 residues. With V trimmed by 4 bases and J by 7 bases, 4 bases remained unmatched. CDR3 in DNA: TGCAGCGTTGGGACAGGGGGTGGGCAGCCCCAGCATTTT. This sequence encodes CSVGTGGGQPQHF.

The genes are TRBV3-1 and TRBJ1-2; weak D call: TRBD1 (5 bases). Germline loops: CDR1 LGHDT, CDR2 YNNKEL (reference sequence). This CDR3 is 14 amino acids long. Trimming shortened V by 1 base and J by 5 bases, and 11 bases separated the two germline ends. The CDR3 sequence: CASSQGGLLYGYTF. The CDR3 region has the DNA TGTGCCAGCAGCCAAGGGGGACTATTATATGGCTACACCTTC.

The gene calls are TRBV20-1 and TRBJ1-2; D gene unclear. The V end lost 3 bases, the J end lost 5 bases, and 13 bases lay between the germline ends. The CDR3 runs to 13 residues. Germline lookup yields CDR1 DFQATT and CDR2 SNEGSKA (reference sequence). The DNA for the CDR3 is TGCAGTGCTAGGGACCCTTCTGGATATGGCTACACCTTC. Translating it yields CSARDPSGYGYTF.

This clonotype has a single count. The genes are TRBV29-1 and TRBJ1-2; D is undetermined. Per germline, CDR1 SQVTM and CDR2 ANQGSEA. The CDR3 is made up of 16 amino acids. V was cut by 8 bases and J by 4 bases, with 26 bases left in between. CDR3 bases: TGCAGCACAACCATAACCACAGACCGCGGGATCTATGGCTACACCTTC. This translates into CSTTITTDRGIYGYTF.

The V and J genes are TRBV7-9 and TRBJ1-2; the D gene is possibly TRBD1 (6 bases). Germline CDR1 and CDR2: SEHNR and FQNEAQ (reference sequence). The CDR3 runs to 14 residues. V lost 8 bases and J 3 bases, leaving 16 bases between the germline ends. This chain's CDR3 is CASQTGISDYGYTF. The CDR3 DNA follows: TGTGCCAGCCAAACAGGGATTAGCGACTATGGCTACACCTTC.

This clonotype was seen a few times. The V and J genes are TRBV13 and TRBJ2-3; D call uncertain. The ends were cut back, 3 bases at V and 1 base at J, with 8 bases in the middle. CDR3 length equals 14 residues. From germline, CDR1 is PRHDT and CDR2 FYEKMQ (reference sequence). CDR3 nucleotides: TGTGCCAGCAGCTTGGTCGGGCGCACAGATACGCAGTATTTT. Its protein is CASSLVGRTDTQYF.

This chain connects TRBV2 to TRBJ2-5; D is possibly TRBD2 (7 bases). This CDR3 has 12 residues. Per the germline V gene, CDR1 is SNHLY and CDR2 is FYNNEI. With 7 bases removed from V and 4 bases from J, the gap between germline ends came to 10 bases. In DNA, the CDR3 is TGTGCCAGCAAGGGGGGGAGAGAGACCCAGTACTTC. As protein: CASKGGRETQYF.

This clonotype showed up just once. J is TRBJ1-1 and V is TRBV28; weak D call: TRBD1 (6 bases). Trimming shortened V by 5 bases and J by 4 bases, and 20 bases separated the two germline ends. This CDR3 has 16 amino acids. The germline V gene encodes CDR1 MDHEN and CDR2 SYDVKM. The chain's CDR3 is CASSATFDLGGTEAFF. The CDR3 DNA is TGTGCCAGCAGTGCCACTTTTGACTTAGGGGGCACTGAAGCTTTCTTT.

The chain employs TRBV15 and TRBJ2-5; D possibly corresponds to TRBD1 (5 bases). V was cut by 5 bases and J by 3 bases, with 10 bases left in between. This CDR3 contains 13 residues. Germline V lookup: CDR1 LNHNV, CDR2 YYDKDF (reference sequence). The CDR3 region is CATSPEGEETQYF. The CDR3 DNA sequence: TGTGCCACCAGCCCAGAAGGGGAAGAGACCCAGTACTTC. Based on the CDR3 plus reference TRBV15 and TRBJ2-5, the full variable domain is DAMVIQNPRYQVTQFGKPVTLSCSQTLNHNVMYWYQQKSSQAPKLLFHYYDKDFNNEADTPDNFQSRRPNTSFCFLDIRSPGLGDTAMYLCATSPEGEETQYFGPGTRLLVL.

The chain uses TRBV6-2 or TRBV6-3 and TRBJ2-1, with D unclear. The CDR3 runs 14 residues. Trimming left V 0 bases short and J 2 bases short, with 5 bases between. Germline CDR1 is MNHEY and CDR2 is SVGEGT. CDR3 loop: CASSYSRTYNEQFF. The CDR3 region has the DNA TGTGCCAGCAGTTACTCGAGGACCTACAATGAGCAGTTCTTC.

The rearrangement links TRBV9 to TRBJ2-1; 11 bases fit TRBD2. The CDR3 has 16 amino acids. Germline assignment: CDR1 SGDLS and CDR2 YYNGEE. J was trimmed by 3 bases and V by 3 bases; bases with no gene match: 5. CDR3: CASSDPLAGGYNEQFF. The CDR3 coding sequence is TGTGCCAGCAGCGACCCCCTAGCGGGGGGCTACAATGAGCAGTTCTTC.

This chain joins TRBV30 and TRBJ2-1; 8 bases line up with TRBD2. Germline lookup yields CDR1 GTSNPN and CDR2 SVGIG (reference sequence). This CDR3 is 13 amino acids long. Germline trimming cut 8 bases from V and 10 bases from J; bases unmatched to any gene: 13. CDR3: CAGTLAGLGEQFF. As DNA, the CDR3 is TGTGCCGGAACCTTAGCGGGGTTGGGAGAGCAGTTCTTC.

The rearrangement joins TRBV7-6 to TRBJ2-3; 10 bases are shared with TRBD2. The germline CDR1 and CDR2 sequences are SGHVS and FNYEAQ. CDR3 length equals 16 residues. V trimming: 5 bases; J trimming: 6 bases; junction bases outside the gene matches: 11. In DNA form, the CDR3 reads TGTGCCAGCAGCGCAAGGATAGCGGGGGGCCCCGATACGCAGTATTTT. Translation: CASSARIAGGPDTQYF.

DNA for the CDR3: TGTGCCAGCAGTGAAGGACTAGCGGAGCCCTACGAGCAGTACTTC. Encoded protein: CASSEGLAEPYEQYF. The rearrangement uses TRBV6-1 and TRBJ2-7; the match to TRBD2 covers 9 bases. The V gene's germline CDR1 is MNHNS and CDR2 SASEGT. The CDR3 sequence is 15 residues long. Unmatched junction bases numbered 3, after V lost 1 base and J lost 2 bases.

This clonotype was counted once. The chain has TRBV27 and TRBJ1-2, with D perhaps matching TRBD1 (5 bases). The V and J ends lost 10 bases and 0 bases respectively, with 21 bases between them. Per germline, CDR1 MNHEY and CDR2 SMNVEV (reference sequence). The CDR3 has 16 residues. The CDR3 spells CATGYLNRLSNYGYTF. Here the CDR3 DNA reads TGTGCCACCGGGTACCTGAACAGGTTATCTAACTATGGCTACACCTTC.

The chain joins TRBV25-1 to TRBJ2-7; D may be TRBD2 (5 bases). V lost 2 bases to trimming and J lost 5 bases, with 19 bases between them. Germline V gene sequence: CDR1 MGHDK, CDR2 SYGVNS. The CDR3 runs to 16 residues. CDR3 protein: CASSEVGEYLRDEQYF. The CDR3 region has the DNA TGTGCCAGCAGTGAAGTTGGGGAGTACCTCAGAGACGAGCAGTACTTC.

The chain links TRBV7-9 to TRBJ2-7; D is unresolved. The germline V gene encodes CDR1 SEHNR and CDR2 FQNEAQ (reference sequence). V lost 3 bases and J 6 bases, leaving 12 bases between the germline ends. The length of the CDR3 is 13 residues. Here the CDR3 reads CASSFGLKREQYF. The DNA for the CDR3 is TGTGCCAGCAGCTTCGGGTTGAAGCGCGAGCAGTACTTC.

CDR3 in amino acids: CSASGTLSRSYEQYF. DNA of the CDR3: TGCAGTGCTAGTGGGACCCTCAGTAGATCCTACGAGCAGTACTTC. The chain has TRBV20-1 and TRBJ2-7; D might be TRBD1 or TRBD2, each matching 5 bases. Germline CDR1 is DFQATT and CDR2 is SNEGSKA (reference sequence). This CDR3 has 15 residues. Trimming removed 3 bases at V and 1 base at J, with 16 bases between.

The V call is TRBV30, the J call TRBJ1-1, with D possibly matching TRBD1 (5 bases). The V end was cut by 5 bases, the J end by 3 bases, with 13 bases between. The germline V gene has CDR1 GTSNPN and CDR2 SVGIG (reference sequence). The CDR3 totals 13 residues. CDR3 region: CAWSLPGYTEAFF. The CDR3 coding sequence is TGTGCCTGGTCCCTCCCAGGGTACACTGAAGCTTTCTTT.

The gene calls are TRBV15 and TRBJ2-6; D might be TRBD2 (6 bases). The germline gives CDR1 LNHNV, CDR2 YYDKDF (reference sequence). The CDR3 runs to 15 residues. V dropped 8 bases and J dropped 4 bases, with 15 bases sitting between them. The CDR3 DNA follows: TGTGCCACCGAGACCCGGGGGACCGGGGCCAACGTCCTGACTTTC. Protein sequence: CATETRGTGANVLTF.

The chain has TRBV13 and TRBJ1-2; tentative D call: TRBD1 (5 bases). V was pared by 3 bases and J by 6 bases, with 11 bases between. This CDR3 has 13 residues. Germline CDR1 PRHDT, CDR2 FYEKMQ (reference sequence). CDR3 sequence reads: CASSFGTLNGYTF. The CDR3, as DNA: TGTGCCAGCAGCTTCGGGACTCTGAATGGCTACACCTTC.

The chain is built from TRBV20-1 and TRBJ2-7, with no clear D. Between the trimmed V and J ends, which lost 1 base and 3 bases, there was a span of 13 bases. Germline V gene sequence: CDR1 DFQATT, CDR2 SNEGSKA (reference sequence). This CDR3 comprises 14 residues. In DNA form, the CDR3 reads TGCAGTGCTAGAGGGACCGAAGATTACTACGAGCAGTACTTC. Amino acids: CSARGTEDYYEQYF.